These 26 T cell receptor beta chains were all obtained from the same sample, sequenced in a study of regulatory T cells in long-lasting Graves disease. Time point of the sample: persistent/refractory GD, antithyroid drugs over 5 years with positive TRAb. TCR sequences were obtained from RNA taken from PBMCs. For TCR beta, libraries came from iRepertoire HTBI primers and Arm-PCR of CDR3 regions. TCRdb independently ran MiXCR on the multiplex PCR reads; one entry per CDR3 protein. The sample contains over 300,000 distinct CDR3 sequences, roughly a fifth of which appear only once. The starting material was peripheral blood mononuclear cells (PBMCs), obtained when the disease was refractory, from a patient treated with antithyroid drugs. These receptors were collected from a female donor with Graves disease.

J is TRBJ1-5 and V is TRBV3-1; D uncertain. CDR1 and CDR2 (germline): LGHDT, YNNKEL (reference sequence). Trimming cost V 1 base and J 0 bases, with 7 bases left between them. This CDR3 region has 15 residues. CDR3 sequence: CASSQGSSSNQPQHF. For the CDR3, the DNA is TGTGCCAGCAGCCAAGGGTCTTCTAGCAATCAGCCCCAGCATTTT.

V gene TRBV5-6 combines with J gene TRBJ1-6; 11 bases match TRBD1. Trimming cost V 4 bases and J 8 bases; bases outside gene matches: 2. The germline V gene has CDR1 SGHDT and CDR2 YYEEEE. The CDR3 runs 14 residues. The CDR3 is CASSGQGADSPLHF. As DNA, the CDR3 is TGTGCCAGCAGCGGACAGGGGGCCGATTCACCCCTCCACTTT.

This clonotype was recorded at least ten times. V and J are TRBV30 and TRBJ2-7; D is ambiguous. Germline CDR1 is GTSNPN and CDR2 is SVGIG (reference sequence). The CDR3 consists of 16 residues. V was trimmed by 0 bases and J by 4 bases, leaving 19 bases between them. This CDR3 is CAWSVHGQLREYEQYF. DNA for the CDR3: TGTGCCTGGAGTGTACACGGCCAACTAAGGGAATACGAGCAGTACTTC. Full variable domain (rest looked up from reference TRBV30 and TRBJ2-7): SQTIHQWPATLVQPVGSPLSLECTVEGTSNPNLYWYRQAAGRGLQLLFYSVGIGQISSEVPQNLSASRPQDRQFILSSKKLLLSDSGFYLCAWSVHGQLREYEQYFGPGTRLTVT.

V gene TRBV7-2 combines with J gene TRBJ2-3, with 7 bases matching TRBD1. Trimming at V came to 5 bases and at J to 1 base, leaving 3 bases not matched to a gene. The germline CDR1 and CDR2 sequences are SGHTA and FQGNSA. The CDR3 has 14 residues. CDR3 region: CASSRQGGTDTQYF. In DNA form, the CDR3 reads TGTGCCAGCAGCAGACAGGGCGGCACAGATACGCAGTATTTT.

This clonotype was counted a few times. The V gene is TRBV12-5, the J gene TRBJ2-2, with D perhaps matching TRBD2 (6 bases). V was trimmed by 5 bases and J by 0 bases, leaving 10 bases between them. The CDR3 spans 15 residues. CDR1 LGHNT and CDR2 FRNRAP come from the germline V gene. CDR3 DNA: TGTGCTAGTGGTCCCGGGACTGCGAACACCGGGGAGCTGTTTTTT. Its translation is CASGPGTANTGELFF.

This clonotype has ten or more counts. The V gene is TRBV6-1, the J gene TRBJ2-7, with TRBD1 matching over 8 bases. Germline CDR1 is MNHNS and CDR2 is SASEGT. J was trimmed by 5 bases and V by 11 bases; bases with no gene match: 11. The length of the CDR3 is 13 residues. The CDR3 DNA follows: TGTGCCTCGAGAAACGACAGGGGCCACGAGCAGTACTTC. This codes for CASRNDRGHEQYF.

The chain uses TRBV19 and TRBJ1-2; 7 bases match TRBD1. J was trimmed by 5 bases and V by 6 bases; bases with no gene match: 3. This CDR3 is 12 amino acids long. Germline assignment: CDR1 LNHDA and CDR2 SQIVND (reference sequence). The DNA of the CDR3 is TGTGCCAGTAGCATACAGGGGTATGGCTACACCTTC. It is translated as CASSIQGYGYTF.

The chain is built from TRBV6-5 and TRBJ2-5, with TRBD2 matching over 7 bases. J was trimmed by 0 bases and V by 2 bases; bases with no gene match: 6. This CDR3 has 16 residues. The germline gives CDR1 MNHEY, CDR2 SVGAGI. CDR3 region: CASSYPRLADQETQYF. CDR3 nucleotides: TGTGCCAGCAGTTACCCACGACTAGCAGACCAAGAGACCCAGTACTTC.

The rearrangement links TRBV6-1 to TRBJ2-1; 7 bases are a match to TRBD2. V was pared by 5 bases and J by 10 bases, with 8 bases of the junction left unmatched. Germline loops: CDR1 MNHNS, CDR2 SASEGT. This CDR3 has 13 residues. The CDR3: CASSNGRRWEQFF. CDR3 in DNA: TGTGCCAGCAGTAACGGGAGGCGGTGGGAGCAGTTCTTC.

The chain is built from TRBV6-1 and TRBJ1-5; D gene uncertain. The germline gives CDR1 MNHNS, CDR2 SASEGT. The CDR3 runs 15 residues. V lost 7 bases to trimming and J lost 2 bases, with 15 bases between them. The CDR3 protein is CASTTEGIGNQPQHF. For the CDR3, the DNA is TGTGCCAGCACTACGGAGGGAATTGGCAATCAGCCCCAGCATTTT.

There are many counts of this clonotype. The chain is built from TRBV2 and TRBJ1-1; D is perhaps TRBD1 (5 bases). Germline V gene sequence: CDR1 SNHLY, CDR2 FYNNEI. The CDR3 totals 14 residues. The V gene lost 8 bases and the J gene lost 5 bases, with 18 bases spanning the gap. CDR3 in amino acids: CASSRDPPITEAFF. The CDR3 region has the DNA TGTGCCAGCTCCCGGGACCCCCCTATTACTGAAGCTTTCTTT.

This chain links TRBV29-1 with TRBJ1-1; maybe TRBD1 (5 bases). Trimming removed 3 bases at V and 4 bases at J, with 18 bases between. CDR1 SQVTM and CDR2 ANQGSEA come from the germline V gene. This CDR3 has 15 amino acids. CDR3 nucleotide sequence: TGCAGCGTTGAGGGACGTATGGGTAGGGCCACTGAAGCTTTCTTT. The encoded protein is CSVEGRMGRATEAFF.

This clonotype was counted a few times. The chain recombines TRBV12-3 or TRBV12-4 with TRBJ2-2; no clear D. Between the trimmed V and J ends, which lost 1 base and 4 bases, there was a span of 7 bases. The length of the CDR3 is 14 residues. The DNA of the CDR3 is TGTGCCAGCAGTTTAGGTACAGCCACCGGGGAGCTGTTTTTT. Protein sequence: CASSLGTATGELFF.

The sample holds many counts of this clonotype. The chain uses TRBV2 and TRBJ1-4; D may be TRBD1 (5 bases). The ends were cut back, 7 bases at V and 8 bases at J, with 17 bases in the middle. There are 14 residues in the CDR3. From germline, CDR1 is SNHLY and CDR2 FYNNEI. CDR3 sequence: CASKREQVGEKLFF. As DNA, the CDR3 is TGTGCCAGCAAAAGGGAACAGGTCGGGGAAAAACTGTTTTTT.

The chain carries TRBV7-2 and TRBJ2-2, with D maybe TRBD1 (6 bases). This CDR3 is 12 amino acids long. V gave up 7 bases and J gave up 4 bases, with 7 bases separating them. Germline V gene lookup returns CDR1 SGHTA and CDR2 FQGNSA. Here the CDR3 reads CASNRVTGELFF. The CDR3 DNA reads TGTGCCAGCAACAGGGTCACCGGGGAGCTGTTTTTT.

V usage is TRBV20-1 and J usage is TRBJ1-5; D remains unclear. Germline V CDR1 and CDR2: DFQATT, SNEGSKA (reference sequence). Trimming took 3 bases from V and 0 from J, leaving 3 bases between them. The CDR3 is 12 residues long. CDR3 DNA sequence: TGCAGTGCTAGGGGTAGCAATCAGCCCCAGCATTTT. Translation: CSARGSNQPQHF.

The chain employs TRBV10-3 and TRBJ2-2, with D hard to call. Trimming took 2 bases from V and 2 from J, leaving 6 bases between them. There are 14 residues in the CDR3. Per germline, CDR1 ENHRY and CDR2 SYGVKD. The chain's CDR3 is CAISEVSNTGELFF. For the CDR3, the DNA is TGTGCCATCAGTGAGGTCTCTAACACCGGGGAGCTGTTTTTT.

This clonotype has only one observation. The V and J genes are TRBV13 and TRBJ2-4; D tentatively fits TRBD1 or TRBD2 (7 bases each). In germline, CDR1 is PRHDT, CDR2 FYEKMQ (reference sequence). The CDR3 loop spans 23 amino acids. The V gene lost 0 bases and the J gene lost 1 base, with 31 bases spanning the gap. This CDR3 is CASSLGGLFSGHTPRGAKNIQYF. The DNA of the CDR3 is TGTGCCAGCAGCTTAGGCGGTTTGTTTAGCGGGCACACCCCCAGGGGGGCCAAAAACATTCAGTACTTC.

This clonotype was seen only a few times. The CDR3 coding sequence is TGTGCTAGTGGTTCCGGGGGATTGGGAGAGACCCAGTACTTC. Translating gives CASGSGGLGETQYF. This chain joins TRBV12-5 and TRBJ2-5, with D possibly matching TRBD2 (6 bases). Per the germline V gene, CDR1 is LGHNT and CDR2 is FRNRAP. V was clipped by 4 bases and J by 4 bases, with 13 bases between them. The length of the CDR3 is 14 residues.

Many counts were recorded for this clonotype. The chain combines TRBV11-2 with TRBJ1-3, with a possible D match to TRBD1 (6 bases). Germline CDR1 and CDR2: SGHAT and FQNNGV. This CDR3 comprises 16 residues. V lost 6 bases, J lost 1 base, and 16 bases lay in between. CDR3 amino acids: CASSTGQQSSGNTIYF. CDR3 DNA sequence: TGTGCCAGCAGTACAGGGCAACAGAGTTCTGGAAACACCATATATTTT.

This clonotype was observed a handful of times. The DNA for the CDR3 is TGCAGTGCTAGGCGGTGGGGGGCTAGCGGGGGCCCGGGAGGGACCCAGTACTTC. It specifies CSARRWGASGGPGGTQYF. The J gene is TRBJ2-5, the V gene TRBV20-1, with 10 positions matching TRBD2. Trimming removed 3 bases from V and 7 bases from J; junction bases left unmatched: 20. Germline CDR1 reads DFQATT; CDR2 reads SNEGSKA (reference sequence). The CDR3 length is 18 residues.

V and J are TRBV18 and TRBJ1-5; D may be TRBD1 (6 bases). Germline-derived CDR1 and CDR2 are KGHSH and LQKENI. The CDR3 is 14 amino acids. The V end lost 3 bases, the J end lost 4 bases, and 10 bases lay between the germline ends. The CDR3 coding sequence is TGTGCCAGCTCACCGGGGGGGCGGAATCAGCCCCAGCATTTT. This encodes CASSPGGRNQPQHF.

J is TRBJ1-2 and V is TRBV4-1; D gene unclear. The V end lost 1 base, the J end lost 3 bases, and 9 bases lay between the germline ends. Germline CDR1 and CDR2: MGHRA and YSYEKL. CDR3 length: 14 residues. This CDR3 is CASSQVTGDYGYTF. The CDR3 region has the DNA TGCGCCAGCAGCCAAGTTACGGGCGACTATGGCTACACCTTC.

This clonotype has a count of ten or more. The chain joins TRBV20-1 to TRBJ1-5; no definite D call. V lost 3 bases to trimming and J lost 7 bases, with 13 bases between them. CDR3 length: 13 amino acids. The germline V gene encodes CDR1 DFQATT and CDR2 SNEGSKA (reference sequence). The CDR3 protein is CSARAKGRQPQHF. The CDR3 region has the DNA TGCAGTGCTAGGGCCAAGGGCCGCCAGCCCCAGCATTTT.

This clonotype was seen at least ten times. This chain links TRBV6-1 with TRBJ2-7; 10 bases align to TRBD1. CDR3 size: 14 residues. The trim removed 4 bases at V and 5 bases at J, leaving 5 bases unmatched. Germline V CDR1 and CDR2: MNHNS, SASEGT. CDR3 residues: CASSVGQGSNEQYF. The CDR3 nucleotides are TGTGCCAGCAGTGTGGGACAGGGGTCTAACGAGCAGTACTTC.

This clonotype was counted between two and nine times. This chain uses TRBV28 with TRBJ2-1; D gene uncertain. From germline, CDR1 is MDHEN and CDR2 SYDVKM. The V and J ends lost 4 bases and 9 bases respectively, with 7 bases between them. The CDR3 is 11 residues long. Written as DNA, the CDR3 is TGTGCCAGCAGTTGGGGATTTGAGCAGTTCTTC. It yields the protein CASSWGFEQFF.